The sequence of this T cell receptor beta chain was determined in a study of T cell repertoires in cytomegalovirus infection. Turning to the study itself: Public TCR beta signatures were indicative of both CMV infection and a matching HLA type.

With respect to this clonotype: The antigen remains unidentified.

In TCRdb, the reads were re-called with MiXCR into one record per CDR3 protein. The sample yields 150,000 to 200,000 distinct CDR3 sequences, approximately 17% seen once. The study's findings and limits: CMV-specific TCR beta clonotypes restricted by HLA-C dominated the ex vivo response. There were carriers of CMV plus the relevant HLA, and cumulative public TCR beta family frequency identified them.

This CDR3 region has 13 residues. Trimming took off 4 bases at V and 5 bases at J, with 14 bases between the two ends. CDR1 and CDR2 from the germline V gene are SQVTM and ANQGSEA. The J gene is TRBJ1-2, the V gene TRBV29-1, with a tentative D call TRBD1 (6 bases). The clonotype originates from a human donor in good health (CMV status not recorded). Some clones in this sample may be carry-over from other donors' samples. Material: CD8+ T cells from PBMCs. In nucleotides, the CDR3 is TGCAGCGTTGTGGGGGCAGGCCTATATGGCTACACCTTC. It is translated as CSVVGAGLYGYTF.